This entry describes one T cell receptor beta chain. This clonotype was seen a few times. This receptor's antigen is unknown. One base away there is no much larger clone; base qualities are not given. These data come from a study of identical twins (dated by TCRdb to 2016 to 2017). Broadly, across the study: The study deep-sequenced TCR alpha and beta repertoires from monozygotic twins, unrelated adults of various ages and cord blood to test whether fetal clonotypes persist. Replicate twin experiments were performed at different times using different library preparation protocols to rule out contamination.

Every donor in the study was a healthy Caucasian. The twin cohort consisted of three pairs of female monozygotic twins, all aged about 18 to 29 years. Positive isolation kits from Invitrogen were used to isolate the CD4+ and CD8+ T cell populations. Overall study results and their limits: Invariant T cells such as MAIT and iNKT could partly confound zero-insertion analyses, though diverse VJ usage argued against this for most clonotypes. The excess sharing between twins in beta out-of-frame sequences was weaker because fewer shared sequences reduced the signal-to-noise ratio. Out-of-frame TCR alpha sharing in monozygotic twins was systematically underestimated by recombination models, whereas sharing between unrelated individuals was in agreement with the recombination models. Compared with coincidental sharing between unrelated individuals, out-of-frame TCR alpha sequences shared between twins had an excess of sequences with low generation probability. Because the same donors could not be followed over many years, the conclusions relied on cross-sectional statistical analysis. Fewer insertions were carried by abundant cord blood beta clonotypes, a similar but weaker trend appeared in young adult naive repertoires, and no such trend appeared in memory repertoires.

The method was 5' RACE. TCRdb lists the instrument as Illumina HiSeq 2000. Template switching added a universal primer binding site, and the final cDNA carried a unique molecular identifier that allowed TCR cDNA molecules to be counted accurately. Specific primers in the conserved constant-segment region were used to synthesize first-strand cDNA for the TCR alpha and beta chains. To control for contamination, each cDNA library was double barcoded with a SMART-Mk sample barcode plus Illumina barcodes. TruSeq adapter sequences along with Illumina sample barcodes were introduced in two successive PCR steps. The Illumina HiSeq platform was used with custom primers to sequence TCR alpha and beta cDNA libraries. The source study handled its data this way. Raw reads were processed with MiGEC to extract unique molecular identifiers, and MiXCR was used to determine CDR3 positions. Recombination models were inferred per individual with the repgenHMM and IGoR tools using an EM algorithm. The analysis of shared clonotypes was done with the tcR package in R, with sharing normalized by the product of cloneset sizes. To study raw recombination without the effects of thymic and clonal selection, out-of-frame nonproductive sequences were analyzed. The public sequencing data were trimmed at Q25 with fastp and processed into clonotypes with MiXCR by TCRdb, which kept only in-frame beta chains. Under each unique CDR3 protein, matching rows form one entry showing the most common genes and DNA. TCRdb's processing, not the authors' own work, is the source of the V and J calls. The sample records about 520,000 distinct CDR3 sequences, approximately 22% of which are singletons. The ten top clones hold around 1% of the sample.

V is clipped by 4 bases and J by 1 base, and the sequence between their germline boundaries is 10 bases long. Via the germline V gene, CDR1 is SGHAT and CDR2 FQNNGV. The CDR3 covers 14 residues, taking in both the cysteine and the phenylalanine. Just CDR3 DNA is preserved here, 42 bases in frame from base 1. The same data also went into a second study, on T cells expressing NK-cell markers. The second study's authors report: Eight or nine donors provided sorted CD3+CD56+NKG2C+, CD3+CD56+NKG2C- and CD3+CD56-NKG2C+ T-cell subsets, whose TCR beta-chain repertoires were profiled. Among the eight sequenced donors, seven were HCMV-seropositive and one was HCMV-seronegative. In several experiments an anti-gammadeltaTCR antibody was added to restrict sorting to alphabetaTCR-expressing T cells. In roughly 6 donors, the dominant CD3+CD56+NKG2C+ clonotypes ranked among the top 10 CD8+ clonotypes, making up about 1.0-8% of CD8+ T cells. Those dominant clonotypes were again the most abundant among CD3+CD56-NKG2C+ cells in a handful of donors, at about 28.3-60.1%. Whether the expanded NKG2C-expressing T cell clones were specific for HCMV antigens was left unclear. All eight donors whose samples were sequenced were randomly selected healthy volunteers, three of them men and five women. HCMV-specific IgG was detected in serum with a commercial ELISA kit to determine HCMV serostatus. Reads were demultiplexed and grouped by UMI with MIGEC, and clonotypes were assembled and quantified with MiTCR. To exclude erroneous sequences, only TCR cDNA sequences supported by at least two reads were retained. The tcR package was used for downstream repertoire analysis, and clonotypes were matched across fractions by CDR3 nucleotide sequence plus V segment. Antigen specificity was annotated against VDJdb with VDJmatch, allowing one amino acid substitution in CDR3.

The chain links TRBV11-2 with TRBJ2-5; TRBD2 could be the D gene, as 5 bases match. This sequence originates from a woman aged 18-29 years in good health. Sequencing was performed on CD4+ T cells sorted from blood. For the CDR3, the sequence is CASSSRRGQETQYF. The DNA is as follows: TGTGCCAGCAGCTCCAGACGGGGCCAAGAGACCCAGTACTTC.